Each of the 32 T cell receptor beta chains below was sequenced from the same sample in a study of ipilimumab plus nivolumab after autologous stem cell transplantation. Here immunoSEQ multiplex PCR was the method, and the copy in TCRdb shows in-frame clones only, minus some. The sample shows some 45,000 clones, over 75% of them seen only once. Sample: PBMCs, taken in a trial of ipilimumab plus nivolumab as post-transplant consolidation. These receptor sequences come from a male donor with multiple myeloma.

The chain employs TRBV11-3 and TRBJ2-5; D is perhaps TRBD1 or TRBD2 (5 bases each). CDR1 is SGHNT and CDR2 is YENEEA in the germline V gene. V was clipped by 1 base and J by 4 bases, with 13 bases between them. This CDR3 comprises 15 residues. The CDR3 loop reads CASSLGGDRTETQYF. The CDR3 bases are TGTGCCAGCAGCTTAGGTGGGGACCGGACAGAGACCCAGTACTTC.

This clone has more than one count but fewer than ten. The V and J genes are TRBV10-1 and TRBJ1-1, with D perhaps TRBD1 (5 bases). The CDR3 covers 14 residues. V lost 5 bases and J 4 bases, leaving 14 bases between the germline ends. The germline CDR1 and CDR2 sequences are WNHNN and SYGVQD (reference sequence). The DNA for the CDR3 is TGCGCCAGCAGTCAGGATGAAAGGGGCACTGAAGCTTTCTTT. This codes for CASSQDERGTEAFF.

The V gene is TRBV10-3, the J gene TRBJ1-4, with 8 positions matching TRBD1. Germline values: CDR1 ENHRY, CDR2 SYGVKD. The CDR3 runs to 14 residues. J gave up 8 bases and V 4 bases, and 6 bases lay outside the gene matches. The CDR3 region is CAISGGTGREKLFF. The CDR3 DNA sequence: TGTGCCATCAGTGGGGGGACAGGTCGGGAAAAACTGTTTTTT.

This chain links TRBV27 with TRBJ1-2, with 10 bases that match TRBD1. The germline V gene has CDR1 MNHEY and CDR2 SMNVEV (reference sequence). The V and J ends lost 4 bases and 7 bases, in that order; junction bases with no gene match: 15. The CDR3 length is 17 residues. This CDR3 reads CASSSTGTGAMKFGYTF. The DNA of the CDR3 is TGTGCCAGCAGTTCAACCGGGACAGGGGCTATGAAGTTTGGCTACACCTTC.

The chain uses TRBV11-3 and TRBJ2-1; TRBD2 matches 7 bases. The germline gives CDR1 SGHNT, CDR2 YENEEA. V shed 4 bases, J shed 2 bases, and the junction held 2 bases outside the gene matches. The CDR3 has 14 residues. This CDR3 is CASSSGLAYNEQFF. The DNA for the CDR3 is TGTGCCAGCAGCTCCGGACTAGCCTACAATGAGCAGTTCTTC.

This rearrangement joins TRBV29-1 to TRBJ2-2, with TRBD1 matching over 7 bases. CDR1 and CDR2 from the germline V gene are SQVTM and ANQGSEA. With 4 bases clipped from V and 7 bases from J, the junction kept 3 bases outside the gene matches. The CDR3 loop spans 12 amino acids. The CDR3 loop is CSVGQGHGELFF. In DNA form, the CDR3 reads TGCAGCGTTGGACAGGGCCACGGGGAGCTGTTTTTT.

This chain joins TRBV4-3 and TRBJ2-1; D gene uncertain. The CDR3 loop spans 13 amino acids. V lost 0 bases and J 10 bases, leaving 10 bases between the germline ends. CDR1 and CDR2 (germline): LGHNA, YSLEER. CDR3 coding DNA: TGCGCCAGCAGCCAAGATATGTGGAAGGAGCAGTTCTTC. Protein: CASSQDMWKEQFF.

The chain carries TRBV18 and TRBJ1-5; perhaps TRBD1 as D (5 bases). This CDR3 contains 13 residues. Between the trimmed V and J ends, which lost 10 bases and 1 base, there was a span of 11 bases. CDR1 KGHSH and CDR2 LQKENI come from the germline V gene. CDR3: CATRQSSNQPQHF. The CDR3 coding sequence is TGTGCCACAAGACAGTCGAGCAATCAGCCCCAGCATTTT.

This rearrangement joins TRBV18 to TRBJ1-3; tentatively, D is TRBD1 (5 bases). Deletions cut 3 bases from V and 3 bases from J, with 9 bases between. Looked up from germline, CDR1 is KGHSH and CDR2 is LQKENI. The CDR3 is 14 amino acids. CDR3 nucleotides: TGTGCCAGCTCACCGACAGCTAATGGAAACACCATATATTTT. Its translation: CASSPTANGNTIYF. Using reference TRBV18 and TRBJ1-3 for the parts outside the CDR3, the full variable domain is NAGVMQNPRHLVRRRGQEARLRCSPMKGHSHVYWYRQLPEEGLKFMVYLQKENIIDESGMPKERFSAEFPKEGPSILRIQQVVRGDSAAYFCASSPTANGNTIYFGEGSWLTVV.

The chain joins TRBV5-5 to TRBJ1-5, with a tentative D call TRBD1 (5 bases). CDR1 SGHKS and CDR2 YYEKEE come from the germline V gene (reference sequence). Deletions cut 3 bases from V and 0 bases from J, with 10 bases between. The length of the CDR3 is 15 residues. The CDR3 loop is CASSSGGSSNQPQHF. Here the CDR3 DNA reads TGTGCCAGCAGCTCCGGGGGGAGTAGCAATCAGCCCCAGCATTTT.

The V and J genes are TRBV6-1 and TRBJ1-1; tentatively, D is TRBD1 (6 bases). Germline V gene lookup returns CDR1 MNHNS and CDR2 SASEGT. V was clipped by 0 bases and J by 11 bases, with 19 bases between them. This CDR3 is built from 15 residues. CDR3 DNA: TGTGCCAGCAGTGAAGCGCCCGGCGGGGGCCGGCAGGCTTTCTTT. Encoded protein: CASSEAPGGGRQAFF.

The rearrangement joins TRBV4-1 to TRBJ1-5; 8 nucleotides agree with TRBD1. The CDR3 extends over 15 amino acids. Germline trimming cut 4 bases from V and 5 bases from J; bases unmatched to any gene: 7. The germline CDR1 and CDR2 sequences are MGHRA and YSYEKL. The CDR3 loop reads CASSPTGVNDQPQHF. CDR3 coding DNA: TGCGCCAGCAGCCCGACAGGGGTGAACGATCAGCCCCAGCATTTT.

The chain combines TRBV27 with TRBJ1-5; perhaps TRBD1 as D (5 bases). The germline V gene has CDR1 MNHEY and CDR2 SMNVEV (reference sequence). Trimming left V 2 bases short and J 6 bases short, with 14 bases between. The CDR3 has 15 amino acids. The DNA of the CDR3 is TGTGCCAGCAGTTTAGAGGCAGGGTTGCTTCAGCCCCAGCATTTT. This sequence encodes CASSLEAGLLQPQHF.

This rearrangement joins TRBV5-1 to TRBJ2-3; D unresolved. Trimming removed 1 base from V and 5 bases from J, with 5 bases in between. Germline assignment: CDR1 SGHRS and CDR2 YFSETQ. This CDR3 spans 12 amino acids. CDR3 in DNA: TGCGCCAGCAGCTTGTTTGAAGATACGCAGTATTTT. It translates to CASSLFEDTQYF.

The rearrangement joins TRBV19 to TRBJ2-1, with TRBD2 identical over 8 bases. With V trimmed by 6 bases and J by 7 bases, 8 bases remained unmatched. This CDR3 region has 14 residues. The germline gives CDR1 LNHDA, CDR2 SQIVND (reference sequence). The CDR3: CASRYGRAENEQFF. The CDR3 nucleotides are TGTGCCAGTAGGTACGGGAGGGCCGAGAATGAGCAGTTCTTC.

The rearrangement joins TRBV4-3 to TRBJ2-7; tentatively, D is TRBD1 or TRBD2 (5 bases each). Trimming stripped 0 bases from V and 2 bases from J, with 17 bases between. CDR1 and CDR2 (germline): LGHNA, YSLEER. The CDR3 sequence is 17 residues long. CDR3: CASSQDHPGTLAYEQYF. The CDR3 DNA follows: TGCGCCAGCAGCCAAGATCATCCAGGGACCTTGGCCTACGAGCAGTACTTC.

V usage is TRBV19 and J usage is TRBJ1-1, with TRBD1 identical over 9 bases. Per the germline V gene, CDR1 is LNHDA and CDR2 is SQIVND (reference sequence). The CDR3 is 15 residues long. V lost 6 bases and J lost 5; bases outside the gene matches: 10. CDR3 sequence reads: CASSLQQGANTEAFF. The CDR3 nucleotides read TGTGCCAGTAGCCTACAACAGGGGGCTAATACTGAAGCTTTCTTT.

The V gene is TRBV6-5, the J gene TRBJ1-1, with a possible D match to TRBD1 (6 bases). Looked up from germline, CDR1 is MNHEY and CDR2 is SVGAGI. The CDR3 sequence is 14 residues long. V dropped 2 bases and J dropped 2 bases, with 9 bases sitting between them. The CDR3 spells CASSYDRRNTEAFF. DNA for the CDR3: TGTGCCAGCAGTTACGACAGGAGAAACACTGAAGCTTTCTTT.

This sequence joins TRBV27 and TRBJ1-2; TRBD1 matches at 9 bases. The CDR3 runs 19 residues. V trimming: 3 bases; J trimming: 2 bases; junction bases outside the gene matches: 16. The germline CDR1 and CDR2 sequences are MNHEY and SMNVEV (reference sequence). The CDR3 region is CASSFAGNRGLTQNYGYTF. CDR3 DNA: TGTGCCAGCAGTTTCGCGGGAAACAGGGGGCTCACCCAAAACTATGGCTACACCTTC.

V is TRBV19 and J is TRBJ2-1, with 15 bases identical to TRBD2. Germline assignment: CDR1 LNHDA and CDR2 SQIVND (reference sequence). V was pared by 6 bases and J by 7 bases, with 7 bases of the junction left unmatched. The CDR3 runs 16 residues. In DNA, the CDR3 is TGTGCCAGTAGCAAGGGACTAGCGGGGGGATTGAATGAGCAGTTCTTC. Encoded protein: CASSKGLAGGLNEQFF.

The V and J genes are TRBV5-5 and TRBJ1-5, with TRBD1 matching over 9 bases. The CDR3 extends over 17 amino acids. V trimming: 0 bases; J trimming: 2 bases; junction bases outside the gene matches: 6. Germline loops: CDR1 SGHKS, CDR2 YYEKEE (reference sequence). CDR3 loop: CASSLGTGEVGNQPQHF. CDR3 DNA sequence: TGTGCCAGCAGCTTGGGGACAGGGGAGGTGGGCAATCAGCCCCAGCATTTT.

The chain uses TRBV7-2 and TRBJ2-7; 9 nucleotides line up with TRBD1. The CDR3 has 16 residues. CDR1 SGHTA and CDR2 FQGNSA come from the germline V gene. After removal of 4 bases from V and 3 bases from J, the junction contained 10 bases not matched to a gene. Written as DNA, the CDR3 is TGTGCCAGCAGCTCCGCCCCGGGGGGACAGGGCTACGAGCAGTACTTC. Translation gives CASSSAPGGQGYEQYF.

The chain uses TRBV30 and TRBJ2-5; 8 bases are a match to TRBD1. The CDR3 has 14 residues. Germline loops: CDR1 GTSNPN, CDR2 SVGIG (reference sequence). Trimming took 2 bases from V and 2 from J; bases not matched to a gene: 4. DNA of the CDR3: TGTGCCTGGAGTCCAACAGGGGGACAAGAGACCCAGTACTTC. Its protein product is CAWSPTGGQETQYF. Supplemented by reference TRBV30 and TRBJ2-5, the full variable domain reads SQTIHQWPATLVQPVGSPLSLECTVEGTSNPNLYWYRQAAGRGLQLLFYSVGIGQISSEVPQNLSASRPQDRQFILSSKKLLLSDSGFYLCAWSPTGGQETQYFGPGTRLLVL.

CDR3 protein: CASSRQGEGYSPLHF. As DNA, the CDR3 is TGTGCCAGCAGCCGACAGGGAGAGGGCTATTCACCCCTCCACTTT. The chain recombines TRBV7-9 with TRBJ1-6; 7 bases align to TRBD1. Germline lookup yields CDR1 SEHNR and CDR2 FQNEAQ (reference sequence). CDR3 length: 15 residues. V was pared by 5 bases and J by 8 bases, with 9 bases of the junction left unmatched.

This rearrangement joins TRBV5-1 to TRBJ2-3; tentative D call: TRBD1 (6 bases). There are 14 residues in the CDR3. The germline V gene has CDR1 SGHRS and CDR2 YFSETQ. Trimming stripped 4 bases from V and 4 bases from J, with 13 bases between. CDR3 nucleotides: TGCGCCAGCAGCCCCGGACAGCCCTCAGATACGCAGTATTTT. This codes for CASSPGQPSDTQYF.

This clone was counted a single time. This chain links TRBV7-9 with TRBJ2-5; 7 nucleotides agree with TRBD1. The J call may be faulty, since TRBJ2-7 better matches the DNA end. The CDR3 is made up of 13 amino acids. The V gene's germline CDR1 is SEHNR and CDR2 FQNEAQ (reference sequence). CDR3 nucleotide sequence: TGTGCCAGCAGCCCATCAGGGGGCTACGAGCAGTACTTC. It specifies CASSPSGGYEQYF.

The chain links TRBV6-5 to TRBJ2-3; 9 nucleotides align to TRBD2. The CDR3 sequence is 15 residues long. Germline V gene data show CDR1 as MNHEY and CDR2 as SVGAGI. V was clipped by 7 bases and J by 7 bases; unmatched bases: 12. The CDR3 bases are TGTGCCAGCATCCCCGAAGGACTAGCGAGCAATACGCAGTATTTT. This gives the protein CASIPEGLASNTQYF.

J is TRBJ1-1 and V is TRBV2, with 8 bases fitting TRBD1. V trimming: 4 bases; J trimming: 1 base; junction bases outside the gene matches: 5. The CDR3 extends over 15 amino acids. Germline CDR1 reads SNHLY; CDR2 reads FYNNEI. The CDR3 DNA reads TGTGCCAGCAGTGGGGCAGGGGGCACGAACACTGAAGCTTTCTTT. Encoded protein: CASSGAGGTNTEAFF. Using reference TRBV2 and TRBJ1-1 for the parts outside the CDR3, the full variable domain is EPEVTQTPSHQVTQMGQEVILRCVPISNHLYFYWYRQILGQKVEFLVSFYNNEISEKSEIFDDQFSVERPDGSNFTLKIRSTKLEDSAMYFCASSGAGGTNTEAFFGQGTRLTVV.

This clone showed up just once. V usage is TRBV2 and J usage is TRBJ1-1; 10 nucleotides line up with TRBD1. The V and J ends lost 7 bases and 4 bases, in that order; junction bases with no gene match: 9. Germline CDR1 is SNHLY and CDR2 is FYNNEI. This CDR3 has 15 amino acids. The CDR3 DNA follows: TGTGCCAGCACTCCCCCTCGGACAGGGGGCACTGAAGCTTTCTTT. It codes for CASTPPRTGGTEAFF.

The CDR3 loop reads CASSLVATGGTGGSYNEQFF. DNA for the CDR3: TGCGCCAGCAGCTTGGTGGCGACAGGGGGCACAGGCGGCTCCTACAATGAGCAGTTCTTC. V gene TRBV5-1 combines with J gene TRBJ2-1; 10 bases line up with TRBD1. Germline V CDR1 and CDR2: SGHRS, YFSETQ. The trim removed 0 bases at V and 0 bases at J, leaving 12 bases unmatched. CDR3 size: 20 residues.

The chain joins TRBV28 to TRBJ2-3, with 10 bases matching TRBD2. The CDR3 covers 18 residues. Germline V gene data show CDR1 as MDHEN and CDR2 as SYDVKM. Unmatched junction bases numbered 18, after V lost 11 bases and J lost 1 base. CDR3 sequence (DNA): TGTGCCGCAGCTAGGGGACTAGCGATGGGGGGGGGCACAGATACGCAGTATTTT. It codes for CAAARGLAMGGGTDTQYF.

The CDR3 nucleotides are TGTGCCAGCAGCTTAGCGGAGACCCAGTACTTC. Translation gives CASSLAETQYF. V usage is TRBV7-8 and J usage is TRBJ2-5, with D unresolved. The CDR3 is made up of 11 amino acids. Per the germline V gene, CDR1 is SGHVS and CDR2 is FQNEAQ. V lost 0 bases and J 5 bases, leaving 1 base between the germline ends.